This T cell receptor (beta chain) was sequenced for a study of CD8 T cells in Susac syndrome (dated 2019 in TCRdb). Context from the whole study: Repertoire sequencing was used to test whether CD8+ T cell activation and differentiation in Susac syndrome was antigen driven. Overall study results and their limits: The number of individuals in the TCR sequencing and HLA analysis was recognized as being relatively small.

High-throughput TCR beta sequencing profiled peripheral blood CD8+ and CD4+ T cells from healthy donors, Susac syndrome patients and multiple sclerosis patients. The multiple sclerosis controls were treatment-naive patients who had stable or active relapsing-remitting disease and met the revised McDonald criteria. Bulk CD8+ and CD4+ T cells were purified magnetically by negative isolation, whereas CD8+ TEMRA cells were enriched by FACS. Blood was drawn into EDTA tubes, processed within 24 hours, and PBMCs were isolated by density gradient centrifugation. PBMCs destined for TCR sequencing were cryopreserved in liquid nitrogen and later thawed in a 37 °C water bath. A purity of at least 90% was achieved for sorted or isolated CD4+, CD8+ and CD8+ TEMRA cells. From cysteine to phenylalanine, the CDR3 is 13 amino acids long. Only the CDR3 part of the read is kept: 39 bases, read in frame from the first base. The germline V gene encodes CDR1 GTSNPN and CDR2 SVGIG (reference sequence). V and J are truncated by 3 bases and 2 bases respectively, leaving an intervening sequence of 11 bases.

RNA was extracted with the RNeasy kit and roughly 0.45 to 1 ug was reverse transcribed using random hexamers. TCR beta CDR3 regions were amplified with the immunoSEQ multiplex PCR assay covering 54 Vbeta and 13 Jbeta segments. Bias from PCR amplification was corrected by using a synthetic template baseline for primer optimization and for computational correction. In the source study's methods: Only productive sequences were kept, with reads annotated to V, D and J genes according to IMGT and analyzed in immunoSEQ Analyzer. Clonality was calculated as one minus the Shannon entropy normalized by log2 of the number of productive unique sequences. Public and private clones were assessed among the 100 most prevalent clones of each patient and control. Clones were defined as Susac-specific if absent from the healthy and MS cohorts, from 1052 published viral clones and from other ImmuneACCESS disease sequences. The raw public data were reprocessed by TCRdb itself: fastp quality trimming at Q25, MiXCR clonotype calling, in-frame beta chains only. One record per CDR3 amino acid sequence lists the most common genes and DNA. Here the V and J calls rest on TCRdb's processing, not on the authors' analysis. The table for this sample lists about 250,000 distinct CDR3 sequences; around 93% of them were counted only once. 0.065% to 0.08% of the sample lies in the top ten.

A note on this clonotype: Its antigen is still unknown. Within one base of it there is no much larger clone, and no base qualities were kept.

The receptor chain draws on TRBV30 and TRBJ2-7; no D gene is confidently identified. The receptor was derived from a human donor with multiple sclerosis. Material for sequencing was CD4+ T cells from PBMCs. DNA sequence: TGTGCCTGGAGCGCTAACCGGGCCTACGAGCAGTACTTC. This encodes CAWSANRAYEQYF.